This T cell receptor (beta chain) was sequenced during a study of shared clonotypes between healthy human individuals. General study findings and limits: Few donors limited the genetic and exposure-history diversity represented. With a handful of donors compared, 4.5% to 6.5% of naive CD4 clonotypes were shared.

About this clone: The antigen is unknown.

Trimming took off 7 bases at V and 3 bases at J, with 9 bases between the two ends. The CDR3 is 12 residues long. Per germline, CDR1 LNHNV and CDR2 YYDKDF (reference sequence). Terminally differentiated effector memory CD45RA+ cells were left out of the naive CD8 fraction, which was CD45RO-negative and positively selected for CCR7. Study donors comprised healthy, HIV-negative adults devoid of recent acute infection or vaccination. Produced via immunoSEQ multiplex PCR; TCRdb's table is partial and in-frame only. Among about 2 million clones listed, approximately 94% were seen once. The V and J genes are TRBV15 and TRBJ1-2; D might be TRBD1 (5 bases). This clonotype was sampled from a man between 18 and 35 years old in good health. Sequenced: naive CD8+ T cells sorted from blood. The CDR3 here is CATNGGDYGYTF. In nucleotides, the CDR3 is TGTGCCACCAACGGGGGGGACTATGGCTACACCTTC.